The TCR beta chain under discussion was sequenced for a study of blood T cell repertoires in COVID-19. Overall study context: Samples taken during acute and convalescent COVID-19 were collected in the United States, Italy and Spain. PBMCs, B-cell-depleted T cells, or T cells were the source of the cDNA or gDNA that made up the material.

V dropped 0 bases and J dropped 2 bases, with 10 bases sitting between them. This CDR3 is 15 amino acids long. Looked up from germline, CDR1 is MNHEY and CDR2 is SVGAGI. Original processing notes: Amplification of reference gene primers provided the estimated nucleated cell counts. Clones were sequenced by immunoSEQ multiplex PCR, and TCRdb holds only the in-frame ones, with some missing. Clone size and the V and J calls come from that table; the DNA yielded D and trimming. The data contain 150,000 to 200,000 clones, 86% of them seen just once; the ten biggest clones take up more than 0.75%. Sequencing was performed on peripheral blood. This TCR came from a man aged 18-30 years with acute or convalescent COVID-19. This chain connects TRBV6-5 to TRBJ1-1; D gene uncertain. For the CDR3, the DNA is TGTGCCAGCAGTTACTCGAGGGTGTTTAACACTGAAGCTTTCTTT. It is translated as CASSYSRVFNTEAFF.